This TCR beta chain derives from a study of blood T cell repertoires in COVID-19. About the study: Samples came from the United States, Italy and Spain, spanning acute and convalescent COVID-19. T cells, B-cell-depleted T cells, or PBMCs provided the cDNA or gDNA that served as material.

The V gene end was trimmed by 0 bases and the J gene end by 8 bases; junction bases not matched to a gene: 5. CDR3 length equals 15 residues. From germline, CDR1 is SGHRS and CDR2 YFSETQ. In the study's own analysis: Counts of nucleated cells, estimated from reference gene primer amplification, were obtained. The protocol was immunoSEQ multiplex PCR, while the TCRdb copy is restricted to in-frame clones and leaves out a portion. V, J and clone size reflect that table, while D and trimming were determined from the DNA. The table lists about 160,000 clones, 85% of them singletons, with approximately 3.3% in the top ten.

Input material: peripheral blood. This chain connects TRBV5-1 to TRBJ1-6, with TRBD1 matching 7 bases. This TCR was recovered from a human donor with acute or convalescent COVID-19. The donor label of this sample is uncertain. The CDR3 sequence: CASSLAARGDSPLHF. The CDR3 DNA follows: TGCGCCAGCAGCTTGGCCGCCAGGGGGGATTCACCCCTCCACTTT.